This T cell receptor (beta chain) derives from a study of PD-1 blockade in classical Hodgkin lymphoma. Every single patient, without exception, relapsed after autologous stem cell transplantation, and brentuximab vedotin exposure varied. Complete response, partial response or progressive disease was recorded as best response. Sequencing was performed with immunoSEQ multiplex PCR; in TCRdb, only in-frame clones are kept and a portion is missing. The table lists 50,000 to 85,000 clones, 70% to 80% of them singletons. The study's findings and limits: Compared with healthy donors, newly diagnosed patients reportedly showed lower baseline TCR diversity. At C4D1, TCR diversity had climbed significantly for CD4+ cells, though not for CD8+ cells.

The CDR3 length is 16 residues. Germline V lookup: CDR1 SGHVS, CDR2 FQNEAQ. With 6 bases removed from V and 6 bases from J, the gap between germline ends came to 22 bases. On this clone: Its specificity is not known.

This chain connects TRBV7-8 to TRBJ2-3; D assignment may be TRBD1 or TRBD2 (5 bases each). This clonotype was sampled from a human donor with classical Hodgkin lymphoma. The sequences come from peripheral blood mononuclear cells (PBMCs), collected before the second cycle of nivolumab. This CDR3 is CASSRGRVQVRDTQYF. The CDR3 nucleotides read TGTGCCAGCAGTCGGGGCAGGGTACAAGTTCGGGATACGCAGTATTTT.